Sequencing of this TCR beta chain was carried out in a study of cytomegalovirus exposure and HLA in healthy donors. The CDR3 consists of 15 residues. Per germline, CDR1 MNHNS and CDR2 SASEGT. Trimming pared 7 bases from V and 4 bases from J, leaving 20 bases between. Comments on this clone: Its matching antigen is unknown.

Sampled while nominally healthy, donors likely had unrecorded immune exposures. Primers included in the PCR were 60 Vbeta and 13 Jbeta primers. The method was immunoSEQ multiplex PCR; TCRdb's version includes in-frame clones alone and lacks a portion of them. The data show hundreds of thousands of clones, with around four fifths seen just once and under 0.85% held by the top ten. Study-wide results and limits: Later analysis associated a missense DCLRE1C variant with TCR beta V- and J-gene trimming. Information on immune exposure was restricted to one variable (CMV serostatus).

The origin of this receptor is a boy between 2 and 15 years old in good health and CMV-seronegative. What was sequenced was PBMCs. The chain recombines TRBV6-1 with TRBJ2-7; tentative D call: TRBD2 (7 bases). CDR3: CASTPQRDTYYEQYF. The CDR3 nucleotides are TGTGCCAGCACCCCGCAGCGGGACACTTATTACGAGCAGTACTTC.